One sample yielded the 15 T cell receptor beta chains listed below, sequenced in a study of blood T cell repertoires in COVID-19. Clones were sequenced by immunoSEQ multiplex PCR, and TCRdb holds only the in-frame ones, with some missing. The table includes about 210,000 clones, about four fifths detected once. Material: peripheral blood. These receptors came from a woman in her thirties or forties with active or convalescent COVID-19.

The CDR3 region has the DNA TGTGCCTGGACGACCGAGCTCCCGGGACAGGGGGGCAGGGACACTGAAGCTTTCTTT. Encoded protein: CAWTTELPGQGGRDTEAFF. The chain combines TRBV30 with TRBJ1-1, with 11 bases lining up with TRBD1. This CDR3 spans 19 amino acids. Germline assignment: CDR1 GTSNPN and CDR2 SVGIG (reference sequence). The V gene end was trimmed by 4 bases and the J gene end by 3 bases; junction bases not matched to a gene: 19.

Only one count was recorded for this clone. The V gene is TRBV2, the J gene TRBJ1-4; D is unresolved. Germline CDR1 SNHLY, CDR2 FYNNEI. V was cut by 3 bases and J by 5 bases, with 22 bases left in between. This CDR3 is built from 18 residues. CDR3 DNA: TGTGCCAGCAGTGACGCCTGGGTTACCCGCGGCGGGAATGAAAAACTGTTTTTT. This translates into CASSDAWVTRGGNEKLFF.

V gene TRBV29-1 combines with J gene TRBJ1-1; TRBD1 matches at 9 bases. CDR3 length: 14 amino acids. Germline V lookup: CDR1 SQVTM, CDR2 ANQGSEA. The V segment lost 7 bases and the J segment 4 bases; nucleotides outside the gene matches: 10. The CDR3 nucleotides are TGCAGCGGGACAGGACAGGGGACGGTCACTGAAGCTTTCTTT. Protein product: CSGTGQGTVTEAFF.

This chain connects TRBV19 to TRBJ2-3; no clear D. Germline CDR1 LNHDA, CDR2 SQIVND (reference sequence). Trimming cost V 1 base and J 0 bases, with 5 bases left between them. There are 14 residues in the CDR3. The CDR3: CASSIGLSTDTQYF. The CDR3 bases are TGTGCCAGTAGTATAGGACTTAGCACAGATACGCAGTATTTT.

This chain's CDR3 is CATSESDGGYGYTF. The CDR3 nucleotides are TGTGCCACCAGTGAATCTGACGGAGGCTATGGCTACACCTTC. This chain connects TRBV24-1 to TRBJ1-2; D is unresolved. In germline, CDR1 is KGHDR, CDR2 SFDVKD. V lost 4 bases to trimming and J lost 4 bases, with 12 bases between them. This CDR3 contains 14 residues.

The V and J genes are TRBV27 and TRBJ2-7, with D unresolved. Trimming took 2 bases from V and 2 from J, leaving 19 bases between them. The germline V gene encodes CDR1 MNHEY and CDR2 SMNVEV (reference sequence). There are 17 residues in the CDR3. The CDR3 nucleotides are TGTGCCAGCAGTTTAAGGAGCCCAGCTGCTGAAGCCTACGAGCAGTACTTC. Translated, it gives CASSLRSPAAEAYEQYF.

V gene TRBV28 combines with J gene TRBJ2-2; unclear D gene. V was cut by 6 bases and J by 9 bases, with 5 bases left in between. Germline CDR1 is MDHEN and CDR2 is SYDVKM. The CDR3 spans 10 residues. Here the CDR3 DNA reads TGTGCCAGCAGATCTAGGGAGCTGTTTTTT. Protein product: CASRSRELFF. The whole variable domain, filled in from reference TRBV28 and TRBJ2-2, reads DVKVTQSSRYLVKRTGEKVFLECVQDMDHENMFWYRQDPGLGLRLIYFSYDVKMKEKGDIPEGYSVSREKKERFSLILESASTNQTSMYLCASRSRELFFGEGSRLTVL.

The chain is built from TRBV10-2 and TRBJ1-1; D is ambiguous. CDR1 WSHSY and CDR2 SAAADI come from the germline V gene. The CDR3 sequence is 14 residues long. Trimming removed 0 bases from V and 0 bases from J, with 5 bases in between. This CDR3 reads CASSESPMNTEAFF. The DNA for the CDR3 is TGCGCCAGCAGTGAGTCTCCCATGAACACTGAAGCTTTCTTT.

The rearrangement uses TRBV5-6 and TRBJ2-1, with a possible D match to TRBD1 (5 bases). Germline CDR1 reads SGHDT; CDR2 reads YYEEEE. The CDR3 runs to 14 residues. Trimming removed 1 base at V and 3 bases at J, with 8 bases between. Written as DNA, the CDR3 is TGTGCCAGCAGCTTGAGAGACAGCTACAATGAGCAGTTCTTC. It specifies CASSLRDSYNEQFF.

The rearrangement joins TRBV4-2 to TRBJ1-5; TRBD1 might be the D (6 bases). The germline V gene encodes CDR1 LGHNA and CDR2 YNFKEQ. This CDR3 region has 16 residues. V was shortened by 0 bases and J by 3 bases, with 12 bases between the two germline ends. For the CDR3, the DNA is TGTGCCAGCAGCCAAGATCATGGACAGCCCAATCAGCCCCAGCATTTT. It codes for CASSQDHGQPNQPQHF.

This clone was seen a few times. The chain is built from TRBV6-1 and TRBJ1-6; the D is unclear. The CDR3 totals 15 residues. V shed 3 bases and J shed 4 bases, with 10 bases lying between them. Germline V gene sequence: CDR1 MNHNS, CDR2 SASEGT. The CDR3 sequence: CASSELGAYNSPLHF. The CDR3 nucleotides read TGTGCCAGCAGTGAGTTAGGAGCGTATAATTCACCCCTCCACTTT.

The V gene is TRBV11-3, the J gene TRBJ2-2; D not resolved. The CDR3 consists of 13 residues. Per the germline V gene, CDR1 is SGHNT and CDR2 is YENEEA. Deletions cut 5 bases from V and 2 bases from J, with 6 bases between. The CDR3 reads CASSPINTGELFF. The DNA of the CDR3 is TGTGCCAGCAGCCCAATTAACACCGGGGAGCTGTTTTTT.

The V and J genes are TRBV20-1 and TRBJ2-5, with no clear D. Germline lookup yields CDR1 DFQATT and CDR2 SNEGSKA (reference sequence). V lost 3 bases, J lost 0 bases, and 8 bases lay in between. This CDR3 contains 13 residues. The CDR3 bases are TGCAGTGCTAGTTCCCTTAACCAAGAGACCCAGTACTTC. Translated: CSASSLNQETQYF.

This clone appeared once. The chain recombines TRBV28 with TRBJ2-3, with D maybe TRBD2 (6 bases). The germline V gene has CDR1 MDHEN and CDR2 SYDVKM. The CDR3 extends over 14 amino acids. V gave up 3 bases and J gave up 1 base, with 8 bases separating them. This chain's CDR3 is CASSLSGGTDTQYF. The CDR3 DNA sequence: TGTGCCAGCAGTTTGTCGGGGGGCACAGATACGCAGTATTTT. The full variable domain, with the rest looked up from reference TRBV28 and TRBJ2-3, is DVKVTQSSRYLVKRTGEKVFLECVQDMDHENMFWYRQDPGLGLRLIYFSYDVKMKEKGDIPEGYSVSREKKERFSLILESASTNQTSMYLCASSLSGGTDTQYFGPGTRLTVL.

The chain has TRBV28 and TRBJ1-5; no clear D gene. This CDR3 is 11 amino acids long. The V and J ends lost 3 bases and 11 bases respectively, with 8 bases between them. Per the germline V gene, CDR1 is MDHEN and CDR2 is SYDVKM. CDR3 loop: CASSFREAQHF. The CDR3 DNA is TGTGCCAGCAGTTTTAGAGAGGCCCAGCATTTT.